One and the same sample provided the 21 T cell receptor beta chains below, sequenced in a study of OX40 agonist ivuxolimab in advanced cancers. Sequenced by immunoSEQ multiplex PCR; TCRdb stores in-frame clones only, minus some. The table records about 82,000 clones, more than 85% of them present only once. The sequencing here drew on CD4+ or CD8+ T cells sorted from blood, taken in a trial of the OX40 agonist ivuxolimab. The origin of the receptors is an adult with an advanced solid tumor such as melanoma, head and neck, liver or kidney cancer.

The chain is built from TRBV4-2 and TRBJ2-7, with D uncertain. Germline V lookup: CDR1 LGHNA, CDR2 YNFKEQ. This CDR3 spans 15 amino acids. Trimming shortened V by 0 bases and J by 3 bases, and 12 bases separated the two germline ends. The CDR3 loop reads CASSQDLEGVYEQYF. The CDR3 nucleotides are TGTGCCAGCAGCCAAGATCTGGAAGGAGTCTACGAGCAGTACTTC.

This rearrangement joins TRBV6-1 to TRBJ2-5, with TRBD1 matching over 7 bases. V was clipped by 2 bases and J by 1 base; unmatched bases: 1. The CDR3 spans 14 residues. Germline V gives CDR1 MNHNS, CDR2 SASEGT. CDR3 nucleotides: TGTGCCAGCAGTGAAAACAGGGGCCAAGAGACCCAGTACTTC. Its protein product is CASSENRGQETQYF.

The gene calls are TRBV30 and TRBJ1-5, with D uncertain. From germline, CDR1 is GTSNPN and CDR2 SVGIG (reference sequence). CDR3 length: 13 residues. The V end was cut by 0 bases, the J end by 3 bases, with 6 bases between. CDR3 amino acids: CAWSVTDNQPQHF. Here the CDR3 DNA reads TGTGCCTGGAGTGTCACAGACAATCAGCCCCAGCATTTT.

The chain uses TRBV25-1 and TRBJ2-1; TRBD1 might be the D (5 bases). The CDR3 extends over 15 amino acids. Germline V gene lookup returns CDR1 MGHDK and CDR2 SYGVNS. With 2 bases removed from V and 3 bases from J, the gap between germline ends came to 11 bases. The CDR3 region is CASSETRVGYNEQFF. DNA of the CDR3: TGTGCCAGCAGTGAAACCAGGGTGGGCTACAATGAGCAGTTCTTC.

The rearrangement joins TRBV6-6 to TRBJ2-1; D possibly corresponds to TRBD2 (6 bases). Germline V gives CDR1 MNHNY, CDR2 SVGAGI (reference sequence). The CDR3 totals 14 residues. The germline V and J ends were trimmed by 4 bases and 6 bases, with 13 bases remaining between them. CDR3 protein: CASSWGVNPNEQFF. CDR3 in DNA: TGTGCCAGCAGTTGGGGGGTGAATCCCAATGAGCAGTTCTTC.

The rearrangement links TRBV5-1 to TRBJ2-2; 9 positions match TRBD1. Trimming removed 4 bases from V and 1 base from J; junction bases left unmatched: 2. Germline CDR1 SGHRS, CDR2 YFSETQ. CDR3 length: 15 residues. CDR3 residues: CASSGTGLNTGELFF. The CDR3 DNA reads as TGCGCCAGCAGCGGGACAGGGTTGAACACCGGGGAGCTGTTTTTT.

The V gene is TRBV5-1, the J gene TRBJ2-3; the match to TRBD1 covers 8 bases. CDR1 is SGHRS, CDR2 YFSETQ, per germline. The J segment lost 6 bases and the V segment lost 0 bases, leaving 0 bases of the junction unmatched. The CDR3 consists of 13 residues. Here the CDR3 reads CASSLDRGDTQYF. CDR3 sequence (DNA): TGCGCCAGCAGCTTGGACAGGGGGGATACGCAGTATTTT.

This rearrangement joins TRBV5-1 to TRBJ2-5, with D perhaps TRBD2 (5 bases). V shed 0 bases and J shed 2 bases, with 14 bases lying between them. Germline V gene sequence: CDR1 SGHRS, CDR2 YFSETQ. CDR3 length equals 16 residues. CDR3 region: CASSLGGGLVQETQYF. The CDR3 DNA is TGCGCCAGCAGCTTGGGCGGCGGGTTGGTACAAGAGACCCAGTACTTC. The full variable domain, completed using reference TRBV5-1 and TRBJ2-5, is KAGVTQTPRYLIKTRGQQVTLSCSPISGHRSVSWYQQTPGQGLQFLFEYFSETQRNKGNFPGRFSGRQFSNSRSEMNVSTLELGDSALYLCASSLGGGLVQETQYFGPGTRLLVL.

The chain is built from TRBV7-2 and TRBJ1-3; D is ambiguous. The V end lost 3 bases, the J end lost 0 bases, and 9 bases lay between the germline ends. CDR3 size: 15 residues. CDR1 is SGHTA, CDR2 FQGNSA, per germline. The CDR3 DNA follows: TGTGCCAGCAGCTTCGGGCCGAGCTCTGGAAACACCATATATTTT. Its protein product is CASSFGPSSGNTIYF.

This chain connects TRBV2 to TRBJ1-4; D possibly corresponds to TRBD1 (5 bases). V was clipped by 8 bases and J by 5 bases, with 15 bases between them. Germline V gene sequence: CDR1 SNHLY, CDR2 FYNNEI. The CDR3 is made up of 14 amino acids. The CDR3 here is CASRGIGQNEKLFF. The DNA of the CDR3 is TGTGCCAGCCGGGGGATAGGGCAGAATGAAAAACTGTTTTTT.

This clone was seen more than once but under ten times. The CDR3 nucleotides read TGTGCCAGCAGCGTCAGGGACAGGTCCTACGAGCAGTACTTC. Translation gives CASSVRDRSYEQYF. The chain links TRBV11-2 to TRBJ2-7; 8 bases agree with TRBD1. V shed 5 bases and J 1 base; nucleotides not matched to a gene: 4. This CDR3 contains 14 residues. The germline gives CDR1 SGHAT, CDR2 FQNNGV.

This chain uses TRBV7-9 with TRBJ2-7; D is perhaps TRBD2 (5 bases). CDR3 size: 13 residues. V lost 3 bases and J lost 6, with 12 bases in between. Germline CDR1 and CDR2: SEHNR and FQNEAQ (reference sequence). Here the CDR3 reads CASSFSVRGEQYF. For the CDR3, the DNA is TGTGCCAGCAGCTTTAGCGTTAGAGGCGAGCAGTACTTC.

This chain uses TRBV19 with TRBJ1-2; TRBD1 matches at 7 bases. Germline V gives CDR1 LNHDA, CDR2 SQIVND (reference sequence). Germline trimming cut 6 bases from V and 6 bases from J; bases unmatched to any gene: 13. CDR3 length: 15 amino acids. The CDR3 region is CASSPINGGGNGYTF. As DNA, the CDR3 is TGTGCCAGTAGCCCTATCAATGGAGGGGGCAATGGCTACACCTTC.

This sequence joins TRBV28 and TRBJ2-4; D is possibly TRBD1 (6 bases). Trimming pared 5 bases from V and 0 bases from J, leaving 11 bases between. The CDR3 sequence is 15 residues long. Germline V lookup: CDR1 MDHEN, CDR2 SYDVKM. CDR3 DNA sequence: TGTGCCAGCAGTCCTCAGGACAGAGCCAAAAACATTCAGTACTTC. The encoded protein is CASSPQDRAKNIQYF.

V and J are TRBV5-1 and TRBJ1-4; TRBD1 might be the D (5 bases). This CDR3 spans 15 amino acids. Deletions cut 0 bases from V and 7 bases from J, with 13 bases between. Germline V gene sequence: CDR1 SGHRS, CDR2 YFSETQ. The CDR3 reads CASSLVGGVGEKLFF. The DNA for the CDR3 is TGCGCCAGCAGCTTGGTGGGGGGAGTGGGTGAAAAACTGTTTTTT. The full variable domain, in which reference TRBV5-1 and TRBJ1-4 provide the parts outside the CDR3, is KAGVTQTPRYLIKTRGQQVTLSCSPISGHRSVSWYQQTPGQGLQFLFEYFSETQRNKGNFPGRFSGRQFSNSRSEMNVSTLELGDSALYLCASSLVGGVGEKLFFGSGTQLSVL.

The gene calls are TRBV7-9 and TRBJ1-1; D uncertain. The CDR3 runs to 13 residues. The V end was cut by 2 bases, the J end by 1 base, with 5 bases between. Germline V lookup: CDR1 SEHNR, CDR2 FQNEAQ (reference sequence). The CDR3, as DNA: TGTGCCAGCAGCTTAATGGGGAACACTGAAGCTTTCTTT. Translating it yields CASSLMGNTEAFF.

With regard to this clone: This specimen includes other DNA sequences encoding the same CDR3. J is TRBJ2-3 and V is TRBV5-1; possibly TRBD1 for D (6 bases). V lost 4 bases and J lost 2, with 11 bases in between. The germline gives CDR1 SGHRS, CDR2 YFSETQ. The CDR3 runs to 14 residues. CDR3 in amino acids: CASSLGQDTDTQYF. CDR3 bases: TGCGCCAGCAGCCTGGGACAAGACACAGATACGCAGTATTTT.

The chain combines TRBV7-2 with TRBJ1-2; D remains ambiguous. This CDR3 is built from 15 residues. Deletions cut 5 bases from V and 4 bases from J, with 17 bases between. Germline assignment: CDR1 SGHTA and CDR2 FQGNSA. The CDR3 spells CASSIRAPTGYGYTF. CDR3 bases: TGTGCCAGCAGCATCCGGGCCCCGACTGGCTATGGCTACACCTTC.

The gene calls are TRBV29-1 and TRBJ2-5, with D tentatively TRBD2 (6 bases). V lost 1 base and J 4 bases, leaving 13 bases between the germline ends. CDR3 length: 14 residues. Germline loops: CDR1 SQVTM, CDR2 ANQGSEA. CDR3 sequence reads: CSVEASGSLETQYF. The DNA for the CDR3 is TGCAGCGTTGAAGCCTCCGGGAGCCTAGAGACCCAGTACTTC.

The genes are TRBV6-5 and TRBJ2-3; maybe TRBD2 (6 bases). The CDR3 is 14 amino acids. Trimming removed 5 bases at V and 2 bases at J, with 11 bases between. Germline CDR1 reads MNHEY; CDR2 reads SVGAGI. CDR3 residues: CASSEGGNTDTQYF. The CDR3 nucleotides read TGTGCCAGCAGTGAGGGCGGGAACACAGATACGCAGTATTTT.

CDR3 amino acids: CASSSQETQYF. The CDR3 region has the DNA TGTGCCAGCAGCTCCCAAGAGACCCAGTACTTC. The chain links TRBV5-6 to TRBJ2-5; D gene uncertain. In germline, CDR1 is SGHDT, CDR2 YYEEEE. The CDR3 loop spans 11 amino acids. Trimming cost V 3 bases and J 1 base, with 1 base left between them. Using reference TRBV5-6 and TRBJ2-5 for the parts outside the CDR3, the full variable domain is DAGVTQSPTHLIKTRGQQVTLRCSPKSGHDTVSWYQQALGQGPQFIFQYYEEEERQRGNFPDRFSGHQFPNYSSELNVNALLLGDSALYLCASSSQETQYFGPGTRLLVL.